These 30 T cell receptor beta chains originate from one sample sequenced in a study of blood T cell repertoires in COVID-19. Profiled with immunoSEQ multiplex PCR; TCRdb holds only in-frame clones, not every one. The repertoire holds some 300,000 clones, with around 91% as singletons. Material: peripheral blood. The receptors here all came from a woman in her thirties or forties with COVID-19, enrolled during active disease.

V and J are TRBV27 and TRBJ2-7; TRBD1 agrees at 9 bases. Unmatched junction bases numbered 14, after V lost 6 bases and J lost 2 bases. The CDR3 runs to 17 residues. Germline loops: CDR1 MNHEY, CDR2 SMNVEV (reference sequence). Here the CDR3 reads CASSRLQGAGSAYEQYF. The CDR3, as DNA: TGTGCCAGCAGCCGATTACAGGGGGCGGGATCCGCCTACGAGCAGTACTTC.

The rearrangement uses TRBV27 and TRBJ2-3; 14 nucleotides align to TRBD2. The V and J ends lost 5 bases and 1 base, in that order; junction bases with no gene match: 2. The CDR3 sequence is 16 residues long. Germline V gene sequence: CDR1 MNHEY, CDR2 SMNVEV (reference sequence). CDR3 bases: TGTGCCAGCAGTCCGGGACTAGCGGGAGGCACAGATACGCAGTATTTT. It yields the protein CASSPGLAGGTDTQYF.

The chain has TRBV4-2 and TRBJ1-4, with D unresolved. Germline V gives CDR1 LGHNA, CDR2 YNFKEQ. Between the trimmed V and J ends, which lost 0 bases and 8 bases, there was a span of 19 bases. The CDR3 length is 17 residues. The CDR3 sequence is CASSQDGSGAREEKLFF. In DNA, the CDR3 is TGTGCCAGCAGCCAAGACGGGTCGGGAGCCCGAGAGGAAAAACTGTTTTTT.

The CDR3 loop is CASSLERQGRTDTQYF. CDR3 bases: TGTGCCAGCAGCTTAGAGCGACAGGGGCGCACAGATACGCAGTATTTT. The V gene is TRBV7-6, the J gene TRBJ2-3; 8 nucleotides agree with TRBD1. With V trimmed by 1 base and J by 1 base, 4 bases remained unmatched. Germline CDR1 reads SGHVS; CDR2 reads FNYEAQ. This CDR3 is built from 16 residues.

The chain has TRBV5-1 and TRBJ2-7, with 7 bases identical to TRBD1. J gave up 0 bases and V 7 bases, and 1 base lay outside the gene matches. Per the germline V gene, CDR1 is SGHRS and CDR2 is YFSETQ. The CDR3 covers 12 residues. The CDR3 DNA reads as TGCGCCAGCTGGGACAGCTCCTACGAGCAGTACTTC. Translating it yields CASWDSSYEQYF.

The J gene is TRBJ1-1, the V gene TRBV4-3; maybe TRBD1 (5 bases). This CDR3 has 14 amino acids. Trimming cost V 4 bases and J 4 bases, with 13 bases left between them. CDR1 LGHNA and CDR2 YSLEER come from the germline V gene. The CDR3 region has the DNA TGCGCCAGCAGCCTCCGCGAGGGACTCACTGAAGCTTTCTTT. Translation gives CASSLREGLTEAFF.

The V gene is TRBV6-5, the J gene TRBJ2-7; D not resolved. The CDR3 loop spans 13 amino acids. Germline-derived CDR1 and CDR2 are MNHEY and SVGAGI. The V end lost 5 bases, the J end lost 1 base, and 9 bases lay between the germline ends. As DNA, the CDR3 is TGTGCCAGCAGTCCCGGGTCTTCCTACGAGCAGTACTTC. Translated, it gives CASSPGSSYEQYF.

Comment on this clone: Additional DNA sequences in this sample encode the identical CDR3. The chain joins TRBV19 to TRBJ1-2; no reliable D call. The germline CDR1 and CDR2 sequences are LNHDA and SQIVND (reference sequence). V lost 4 bases and J lost 2, with 8 bases in between. The CDR3 is 13 residues long. The CDR3 loop reads CASSRGNNYGYTF. DNA for the CDR3: TGTGCCAGTAGTAGAGGAAACAACTATGGCTACACCTTC.

The sample holds one count of this clone. The chain is built from TRBV5-1 and TRBJ1-4; D uncertain. The CDR3 sequence is 15 residues long. V was cut by 5 bases and J by 2 bases, with 13 bases left in between. Germline V gene sequence: CDR1 SGHRS, CDR2 YFSETQ. Here the CDR3 reads CASSSGWSTNEKLFF. The CDR3 DNA is TGCGCCAGCAGTTCCGGGTGGTCGACTAATGAAAAACTGTTTTTT.

The J gene is TRBJ1-6, the V gene TRBV28; 7 bases match TRBD1. J gave up 10 bases and V 6 bases, and 9 bases lay outside the gene matches. This CDR3 is 14 amino acids long. From germline, CDR1 is MDHEN and CDR2 SYDVKM. For the CDR3, the DNA is TGTGCCAGCAGAACCGGGACAGCTAACTCACCCCTCCACTTT. This sequence encodes CASRTGTANSPLHF.

The V and J genes are TRBV2 and TRBJ2-5; 7 bases align to TRBD1. The CDR3 is made up of 15 amino acids. The J segment lost 2 bases and the V segment lost 6 bases, leaving 9 bases of the junction unmatched. Germline V gives CDR1 SNHLY, CDR2 FYNNEI. CDR3 DNA: TGTGCCAGCAGCCAAGAACCGGGACAGCAAGAGACCCAGTACTTC. Translating gives CASSQEPGQQETQYF.

This clone occurred a few times. V usage is TRBV27 and J usage is TRBJ2-5, with D maybe TRBD2 (5 bases). The V and J ends lost 2 bases and 5 bases respectively, with 15 bases between them. CDR3 length: 15 amino acids. Germline V CDR1 and CDR2: MNHEY, SMNVEV (reference sequence). CDR3 loop: CASSLGDSVGETQYF. In DNA, the CDR3 is TGTGCCAGCAGTTTAGGTGATAGCGTGGGCGAGACCCAGTACTTC.

This chain links TRBV9 with TRBJ1-1; TRBD1 is a possible D gene (5 bases). Per germline, CDR1 SGDLS and CDR2 YYNGEE. Trimming pared 4 bases from V and 6 bases from J, leaving 19 bases between. CDR3 length: 15 amino acids. The CDR3 sequence is CASSLNQGLISEAFF. In nucleotides, the CDR3 is TGTGCCAGCAGCCTAAATCAGGGACTTATCTCTGAAGCTTTCTTT.

The CDR3 DNA reads as TGTGCCAGTCTTCTGACAGTCATCAGCCCTGGGGCCAACGTCCTGACTTTC. Its translation: CASLLTVISPGANVLTF. This chain links TRBV19 with TRBJ2-6; D possibly corresponds to TRBD1 (5 bases). V was shortened by 8 bases and J by 2 bases, with 19 bases between the two germline ends. The CDR3 consists of 17 residues. Germline V gene lookup returns CDR1 LNHDA and CDR2 SQIVND (reference sequence).

V usage is TRBV19 and J usage is TRBJ2-3; 15 bases are shared with TRBD2. V lost 3 bases to trimming and J lost 6 bases; unmatched junction nucleotides: 4. This CDR3 is built from 16 residues. Looked up from germline, CDR1 is LNHDA and CDR2 is SQIVND (reference sequence). The CDR3 bases are TGTGCCAGTAGTATCGGACTAGCGGGGGGGCCGGATACGCAGTATTTT. Translation gives CASSIGLAGGPDTQYF.

This clone was counted a few times. This chain links TRBV4-1 with TRBJ2-7, with TRBD2 matching 8 bases. This CDR3 is 15 amino acids long. V lost 4 bases to trimming and J lost 0 bases; unmatched junction nucleotides: 5. In germline, CDR1 is MGHRA, CDR2 YSYEKL. CDR3 protein: CASSLIAGSSYEQYF. The CDR3 DNA follows: TGCGCCAGCAGCCTAATAGCGGGGAGCTCCTACGAGCAGTACTTC.

The rearrangement links TRBV4-1 to TRBJ2-1, with TRBD2 matching 14 bases. Unmatched junction bases numbered 8, after V lost 1 base and J lost 3 bases. In germline, CDR1 is MGHRA, CDR2 YSYEKL. The CDR3 consists of 19 residues. CDR3 DNA: TGCGCCAGCAGCCAAGGTCCTCGGACTAGCGGGGGGTTCTACAATGAGCAGTTCTTC. Translating gives CASSQGPRTSGGFYNEQFF.

V gene TRBV9 combines with J gene TRBJ2-3, with 13 bases lining up with TRBD2. Germline V gene sequence: CDR1 SGDLS, CDR2 YYNGEE. V shed 0 bases, J shed 4 bases, and the junction held 2 bases outside the gene matches. The CDR3 contains 16 residues. This chain's CDR3 is CASSVEGLAGADTQYF. The CDR3 bases are TGTGCCAGCAGCGTAGAAGGACTAGCGGGAGCAGATACGCAGTATTTT.

The chain links TRBV11-2 to TRBJ2-1; 9 bases match TRBD2. Germline CDR1 and CDR2: SGHAT and FQNNGV. The CDR3 covers 16 residues. Trimming at V came to 1 base and at J to 7 bases, leaving 8 bases not matched to a gene. DNA of the CDR3: TGTGCCAGCAGCTTAGGGCTAGCGGGGCGGGGGAATGAGCAGTTCTTC. It codes for CASSLGLAGRGNEQFF.

The chain has TRBV21-1 and TRBJ2-2; the DNA was not used to check the table's D call, TRBD2. TRBV21-1 is recorded as a pseudogene. CDR3 length equals 13 residues. CDR3 coding DNA: TGTGCCAGCAGCAAGAGGGAACCCGGGGAGCTGTTTTTT. Translation: CASSKREPGELFF.

A word on this clone: Other nucleotide sequences in the sample specify the same CDR3. V gene TRBV19 combines with J gene TRBJ1-2; D unclear. Germline CDR1 is LNHDA and CDR2 is SQIVND (reference sequence). V was cut by 3 bases and J by 2 bases, with 4 bases left in between. The CDR3 sequence is 12 residues long. The CDR3, as DNA: TGTGCCAGTAGTATCTCCAACTATGGCTACACCTTC. This encodes CASSISNYGYTF.

The chain joins TRBV28 to TRBJ1-3, with 8 bases aligning to TRBD1. J lost 0 bases, V lost 6 bases, and 10 bases had no gene match. The CDR3 has 17 amino acids. In germline, CDR1 is MDHEN, CDR2 SYDVKM. CDR3 sequence: CASSIGTGALSGNTIYF. The CDR3 DNA sequence: TGTGCCAGCAGCATTGGGACAGGTGCTCTCTCTGGAAACACCATATATTTT.

The chain couples TRBV9 to TRBJ2-7; 12 nucleotides line up with TRBD2. V shed 0 bases and J 5 bases; nucleotides not matched to a gene: 6. Germline-derived CDR1 and CDR2 are SGDLS and YYNGEE. The CDR3 covers 16 residues. CDR3 in amino acids: CASSVVASGRAHEQYF. In DNA form, the CDR3 reads TGTGCCAGCAGCGTAGTAGCTAGCGGGAGGGCCCACGAGCAGTACTTC.

The sample holds a few counts of this clone. This chain links TRBV4-3 with TRBJ2-2; D gene ambiguous. From germline, CDR1 is LGHNA and CDR2 YSLEER. The CDR3 has 14 amino acids. Trimming took 2 bases from V and 6 from J, leaving 10 bases between them. The CDR3 protein is CASSQSRHSGELFF. As DNA, the CDR3 is TGCGCCAGCAGCCAAAGTCGACATTCCGGGGAGCTGTTTTTT.

There are a few counts of this clone. The J gene is TRBJ1-1, the V gene TRBV27; the D is unclear. Trimming removed 2 bases from V and 1 base from J, with 11 bases in between. CDR1 and CDR2 from the germline V gene are MNHEY and SMNVEV (reference sequence). CDR3 length: 15 amino acids. The CDR3 coding sequence is TGTGCCAGCAGTTTAGGGCTGGGCCCGAACACTGAAGCTTTCTTT. Translating it yields CASSLGLGPNTEAFF.

The V call is TRBV19, the J call TRBJ1-3; 7 bases fit TRBD1. The CDR3 runs to 16 residues. V dropped 5 bases and J dropped 0; count of bases not matched to a gene: 7. CDR1 is LNHDA and CDR2 is SQIVND in the germline V gene (reference sequence). DNA of the CDR3: TGTGCCAGTAGTTCGGAGGACAGGAGCTCTGGAAACACCATATATTTT. It codes for CASSSEDRSSGNTIYF.

This clone was found once. The chain has TRBV5-1 and TRBJ1-5; 8 nucleotides match TRBD1. Trimming at V came to 2 bases and at J to 9 bases, leaving 16 bases not matched to a gene. The germline gives CDR1 SGHRS, CDR2 YFSETQ. This CDR3 contains 17 residues. The CDR3 reads CASSFRPGQGQLWPQHF. In nucleotides, the CDR3 is TGCGCCAGCAGCTTCCGACCCGGACAGGGTCAATTATGGCCCCAGCATTTT.

In this sample, this clone turned up many times. The chain combines TRBV7-8 with TRBJ1-6; D is perhaps TRBD1 (5 bases). CDR1 is SGHVS and CDR2 is FQNEAQ in the germline V gene. V lost 2 bases, J lost 5 bases, and 7 bases lay in between. This CDR3 comprises 14 residues. The CDR3 DNA reads TGTGCCAGCAGCTTATTACAGGATAATTCACCCCTCCACTTT. Its protein is CASSLLQDNSPLHF.

J is TRBJ1-5 and V is TRBV5-1; 9 positions match TRBD1. J gave up 2 bases and V 4 bases, and 4 bases lay outside the gene matches. Germline CDR1 SGHRS, CDR2 YFSETQ. The CDR3 extends over 15 amino acids. The CDR3 is CASSATGGGNQPQHF. DNA for the CDR3: TGCGCCAGCAGCGCCACAGGGGGCGGCAATCAGCCCCAGCATTTT.

This clone was recorded only once. The J gene is TRBJ2-2, the V gene TRBV14; 7 bases match TRBD1. V lost 1 base to trimming and J lost 3 bases; unmatched junction nucleotides: 5. The CDR3 has 16 residues. Germline lookup yields CDR1 SGHDN and CDR2 FVKESK. This CDR3 is CASSQVGQSYTGELFF. CDR3 nucleotides: TGTGCCAGCAGCCAAGTGGGACAGTCGTACACCGGGGAGCTGTTTTTT.